Here is one T cell receptor beta chain with its context. Antigen: not known. The entry originates in a study of T cell responses to AZD1222 COVID-19 vaccine. This CDR3 has 12 amino acids. V shed 3 bases and J shed 8 bases, with 8 bases lying between them. Per the germline V gene, CDR1 is KGHSH and CDR2 is LQKENI. Measured with immunoSEQ multiplex PCR; TCRdb has only the in-frame clones, and not every one. The sample yields about 140,000 clones, 91% seen once. Study-wide points: White British ancestry dominated among donors, who included more females, and clonal diversity was possibly underestimated. Nearly half of spike-specific TCRs reportedly go after variant regions that carry no mutations. Seropositive AZD1222 recipients at baseline numbered only 6 or 7. Repertoires were collected only later (after the peak T cell response had occurred).

The V call is TRBV18, the J call TRBJ1-3; no clear D gene. The specimen comprised peripheral blood, sampled 28 days after the second dose of the MenACWY control vaccine. The source of this sequence is an adult who received the MenACWY meningococcal vaccine as a control. The CDR3: CASSPVVDTIYF. CDR3 DNA sequence: TGTGCCAGCTCACCGGTGGTAGACACCATATATTTT.